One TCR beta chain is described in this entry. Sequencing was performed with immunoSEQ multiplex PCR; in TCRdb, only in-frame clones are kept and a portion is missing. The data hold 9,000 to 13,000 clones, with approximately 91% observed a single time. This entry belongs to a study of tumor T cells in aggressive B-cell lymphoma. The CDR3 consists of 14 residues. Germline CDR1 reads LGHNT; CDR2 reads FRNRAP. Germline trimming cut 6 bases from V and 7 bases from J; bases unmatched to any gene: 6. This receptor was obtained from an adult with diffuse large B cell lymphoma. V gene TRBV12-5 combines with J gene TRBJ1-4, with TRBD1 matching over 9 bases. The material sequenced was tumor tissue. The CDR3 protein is CASGLGTGSEKLFF. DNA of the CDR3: TGTGCTAGTGGACTCGGGACAGGGAGTGAAAAACTGTTTTTT.